The T cell receptor (beta chain) under discussion was sequenced for a study of T cells in localized non-small cell lung cancer. Profiling relied on immunoSEQ multiplex PCR, and the TCRdb table lists in-frame clones only, not all of them. In the table there are 35,000 to 40,000 clones, around 90% of which are singletons. The germline gives CDR1 MNHEY, CDR2 SVGAGI. The CDR3 contains 14 residues. The J segment lost 5 bases and the V segment lost 8 bases, leaving 8 bases of the junction unmatched. Points from the study as a whole: Heterogeneity stays possible, as sequencing covered only one tumor region. Paired adjacent lung recovered a median about 60 of the top 100 tumor clones. Uninvolved adjacent lung showed the highest T cell clonality, exceeding tumor.

A word on this clone: What it binds is not known.

V is TRBV6-5 and J is TRBJ1-2, with 10 bases that match TRBD1. This receptor was taken from a woman aged 35 to 75 with stage I lung adenocarcinoma. Specimen: peripheral blood, collected before any cancer treatment. The CDR3 DNA reads as TGTGCCAGCTCCCCGGGACAGGGGATATATGGCTACACCTTC. Translated, it gives CASSPGQGIYGYTF.